This T cell receptor (beta chain) was identified in a study of blood T cell repertoires in COVID-19. As for the study in general: T cells, B-cell-depleted T cells, or PBMCs supplied cDNA or gDNA.

V lost 4 bases, J lost 5 bases, and 9 bases stayed unmatched. Germline CDR1 and CDR2: KGHDR and SFDVKD. The CDR3 runs to 16 residues. Original processing notes: Nucleated cell number was recorded as an estimate derived from reference gene primer amplification. Libraries were prepared by immunoSEQ multiplex PCR; TCRdb keeps only in-frame clonotypes and omits some of them. V, J and clone size are those of that table, while D and trimming were read from the DNA. The repertoire holds tens of thousands of clones, with approximately 85% as singletons. The table lists this clone with a count of one. The sequencing input was peripheral blood. V and J are TRBV24-1 and TRBJ1-2; TRBD1 aligns across 10 bases. This receptor was obtained from a human donor in a cohort sampled during active COVID-19. The chain's CDR3 is CATSEGGDRGRYGYTF. In DNA form, the CDR3 reads TGTGCCACCAGTGAGGGGGGAGACAGGGGGCGATATGGCTACACCTTC.